The 28 T cell receptor beta chains below were found in one sample sequenced in a study of T cell responses to AZD1222 COVID-19 vaccine. Repertoires were generated with immunoSEQ multiplex PCR, while TCRdb's copy carries only in-frame clones and drops some. The sample includes about 86,000 clones, around nine tenths of them seen just once. The input for sequencing was peripheral blood, taken on day 0 of MenACWY control vaccination. Receptors originate from an adult in good health.

The chain is built from TRBV5-1 and TRBJ2-1, with 13 bases fitting TRBD2. Germline trimming cut 0 bases from V and 4 bases from J; bases unmatched to any gene: 4. CDR1 SGHRS and CDR2 YFSETQ come from the germline V gene. This CDR3 is 17 amino acids long. CDR3 DNA: TGCGCCAGCAGCTTGGTAGGGACTAGCGGGACTTACAATGAGCAGTTCTTC. Protein sequence: CASSLVGTSGTYNEQFF.

The V and J genes are TRBV30 and TRBJ2-2, with TRBD1 matching over 12 bases. Germline V gives CDR1 GTSNPN, CDR2 SVGIG (reference sequence). The junction had 6 bases not matched to a gene; V was cut back by 5 bases and J by 5 bases. The CDR3 loop spans 15 amino acids. The CDR3 sequence: CAWDRDRGRTGELFF. CDR3 nucleotide sequence: TGTGCCTGGGACCGGGACAGGGGGCGGACCGGGGAGCTGTTTTTT.

The V and J genes are TRBV9 and TRBJ2-1; D possibly corresponds to TRBD1 (6 bases). V lost 4 bases and J 10 bases, leaving 15 bases between the germline ends. The CDR3 extends over 13 amino acids. The germline CDR1 and CDR2 sequences are SGDLS and YYNGEE. CDR3 nucleotides: TGTGCCAGCAGCTTCCAGGGGATCGGGGAGCAGTTCTTC. It is translated as CASSFQGIGEQFF.

This chain joins TRBV5-6 and TRBJ1-2; D gene unclear. Germline assignment: CDR1 SGHDT and CDR2 YYEEEE. The CDR3 runs to 14 residues. V lost 0 bases, J lost 2 bases, and 8 bases lay in between. As DNA, the CDR3 is TGTGCCAGCAGCTTGGAGTCCGGAAACTATGGCTACACCTTC. Translating it yields CASSLESGNYGYTF.

The rearrangement uses TRBV12-5 and TRBJ2-3; TRBD2 matches at 9 bases. The V gene's germline CDR1 is LGHNT and CDR2 FRNRAP. Losses at the gene ends were 1 base for V and 1 base for J; bases not matched to a gene: 3. The CDR3 consists of 16 residues. The CDR3 DNA reads as TGTGCTAGTGGTTTGGGGTTAGCGGGGGGCACAGATACGCAGTATTTT. As protein: CASGLGLAGGTDTQYF.

This sequence joins TRBV5-6 and TRBJ2-1, with 10 bases that match TRBD1. V lost 0 bases and J lost 7; bases outside the gene matches: 4. This CDR3 is built from 15 residues. The V gene's germline CDR1 is SGHDT and CDR2 YYEEEE. The CDR3: CASSLEGTGVNEQFF. DNA for the CDR3: TGTGCCAGCAGCTTGGAGGGGACAGGGGTGAATGAGCAGTTCTTC.

The rearrangement links TRBV5-5 to TRBJ1-2; 7 nucleotides agree with TRBD1. This CDR3 region has 16 residues. Looked up from germline, CDR1 is SGHKS and CDR2 is YYEKEE (reference sequence). V was clipped by 2 bases and J by 2 bases; unmatched bases: 9. CDR3 in amino acids: CASSFRDSRDNYGYTF. For the CDR3, the DNA is TGTGCCAGCAGCTTCCGGGACAGCCGGGACAACTATGGCTACACCTTC. The variable domain in full, completed from reference TRBV5-5 and TRBJ1-2, reads DAGVTQSPTHLIKTRGQQVTLRCSPISGHKSVSWYQQVLGQGPQFIFQYYEKEERGRGNFPDRFSARQFPNYSSELNVNALLLGDSALYLCASSFRDSRDNYGYTFGSGTRLTVV.

The CDR3 reads CASSDRQASSYEQYF. The CDR3 nucleotides read TGTGCCAGCAGCGACCGACAGGCCAGCTCCTACGAGCAGTACTTC. The chain links TRBV7-2 to TRBJ2-7, with D perhaps TRBD1 (6 bases). Germline CDR1 is SGHTA and CDR2 is FQGNSA. This CDR3 region has 15 residues. V was cut by 5 bases and J by 0 bases, with 14 bases left in between.

This chain uses TRBV24-1 with TRBJ2-1; no reliable D call. The germline gives CDR1 KGHDR, CDR2 SFDVKD. CDR3 length: 13 amino acids. The ends were cut back, 1 base at V and 7 bases at J, with 7 bases in the middle. The CDR3 loop is CATSDFARNEQFF. The CDR3 DNA sequence: TGTGCCACCAGTGATTTCGCCCGGAATGAGCAGTTCTTC.

DNA for the CDR3: TGTGCCAGCAGCACAGCATATGGACAGGTGGATTTGAACACTGAAGCTTTCTTT. Its translation: CASSTAYGQVDLNTEAFF. The rearrangement joins TRBV5-6 to TRBJ1-1; TRBD1 matches 7 bases. Germline CDR1 reads SGHDT; CDR2 reads YYEEEE. This CDR3 comprises 18 residues. With V trimmed by 4 bases and J by 0 bases, 15 bases remained unmatched.

The CDR3 protein is CASSFSDQPQHF. CDR3 DNA: TGTGCCAGCAGCTTTTCGGATCAGCCCCAGCATTTT. The chain couples TRBV7-9 to TRBJ1-5; D gene uncertain. Trimming took off 3 bases at V and 5 bases at J, with 5 bases between the two ends. The CDR3 runs 12 residues. Germline CDR1 reads SEHNR; CDR2 reads FQNEAQ (reference sequence).

J is TRBJ1-6 and V is TRBV10-3, with D possibly being TRBD1 (5 bases). CDR1 is ENHRY, CDR2 SYGVKD, per germline. Trimming removed 4 bases from V and 6 bases from J, with 10 bases in between. The CDR3 sequence is 14 residues long. CDR3 coding DNA: TGTGCCATCAGTGGGACAAATCCTAATTCACCCCTCCACTTT. Translation gives CAISGTNPNSPLHF.

The chain has TRBV11-1 and TRBJ2-2; 8 nucleotides agree with TRBD2. The germline V gene has CDR1 SGHAT and CDR2 FQDESV (reference sequence). This CDR3 comprises 15 residues. Unmatched junction bases numbered 7, after V lost 5 bases and J lost 5 bases. As DNA, the CDR3 is TGTGCCAGCAGCCCCTCCGGGAGGGGGACCGGGGAGCTGTTTTTT. It encodes CASSPSGRGTGELFF. Full variable domain (missing parts from reference TRBV11-1 and TRBJ2-2): EAEVAQSPRYKITEKSQAVAFWCDPISGHATLYWYRQILGQGPELLVQFQDESVVDDSQLPKDRFSAERLKGVDSTLKIQPAELGDSAMYLCASSPSGRGTGELFFGEGSRLTVL.

This clone has more than one count but fewer than ten. The gene calls are TRBV15 and TRBJ1-2, with D possibly being TRBD1 (5 bases). The CDR3 covers 14 residues. Germline lookup yields CDR1 LNHNV and CDR2 YYDKDF (reference sequence). The ends were cut back, 4 bases at V and 8 bases at J, with 17 bases in the middle. DNA for the CDR3: TGTGCCACCAGCACCGAAAGGGGTTTAGGGGGCTACACCTTC. Amino acid sequence: CATSTERGLGGYTF.

For the CDR3, the DNA is TGTGCCAGCAGCTACACGGAAGGGGGGTCTGAAGCTTTCTTT. Encoded protein: CASSYTEGGSEAFF. This chain uses TRBV11-2 with TRBJ1-1; tentatively, D is TRBD1 (6 bases). Looked up from germline, CDR1 is SGHAT and CDR2 is FQNNGV. The V and J ends lost 4 bases and 6 bases respectively, with 15 bases between them. This CDR3 contains 14 residues.

This chain uses TRBV7-8 with TRBJ1-5; D gene unclear. V gave up 5 bases and J gave up 2 bases, with 19 bases separating them. CDR3 length: 17 amino acids. Germline V lookup: CDR1 SGHVS, CDR2 FQNEAQ. CDR3 residues: CASSPTFSGRGNQPQHF. The DNA of the CDR3 is TGTGCCAGCAGCCCCACCTTTTCCGGGAGAGGCAATCAGCCCCAGCATTTT.

A remark on this clone: One end of the junction does not line up with germline, which may come from a read error. CDR3 bases: TGTGCCAGCAGTTTAGTATTAGGGGCTAATGAAAAACTGTTTTTT. Its translation is CASSLVLGANEKLFF. The chain carries TRBV7-2 and TRBJ1-4, with D possibly matching TRBD1 (5 bases). Germline CDR1 and CDR2: SGHTA and FQGNSA. CDR3 length: 15 residues.

The V and J genes are TRBV2 and TRBJ2-2, with a weak D call TRBD2 (5 bases). The CDR3 length is 15 residues. CDR1 and CDR2 (germline): SNHLY, FYNNEI. V lost 3 bases and J 4 bases, leaving 12 bases between the germline ends. CDR3 DNA: TGTGCCAGCAGTGAGATGGGAGTCGGCACCGGGGAGCTGTTTTTT. This codes for CASSEMGVGTGELFF.

J is TRBJ2-4 and V is TRBV4-1; 8 bases align to TRBD1. The CDR3 has 16 residues. After removal of 10 bases from V and 9 bases from J, the junction contained 20 bases not matched to a gene. Germline-derived CDR1 and CDR2 are MGHRA and YSYEKL. CDR3 nucleotide sequence: TGCGCCACAGGGGGAATTAACAGGGACAGGACTCCCATTCAGTACTTC. Protein sequence: CATGGINRDRTPIQYF.

DNA of the CDR3: TGTGCCTGGATTGGGACAGGGGGCTCTGGGGCCAACGTCCTGACTTTC. As protein: CAWIGTGGSGANVLTF. The rearrangement uses TRBV30 and TRBJ2-6; 11 nucleotides match TRBD1. CDR1 is GTSNPN, CDR2 SVGIG, per germline (reference sequence). The CDR3 runs to 16 residues. The V segment lost 4 bases and the J segment 0 bases; nucleotides outside the gene matches: 2.

This clone was seen a few times. The rearrangement uses TRBV19 and TRBJ1-1; 7 bases map to TRBD1. The length of the CDR3 is 15 residues. V gave up 6 bases and J gave up 6 bases; unmatched junction bases: 13. Germline CDR1 reads LNHDA; CDR2 reads SQIVND (reference sequence). CDR3 in DNA: TGTGCCAGTAGCAAAAGGACAGGCGCTATCTCTGAAGCTTTCTTT. It yields the protein CASSKRTGAISEAFF.

This CDR3 reads CASLERGRVHQPQHF. For the CDR3, the DNA is TGTGCCAGCCTCGAAAGGGGCAGGGTGCATCAGCCCCAGCATTTT. This chain connects TRBV21-1 to TRBJ1-5; TRBD1 was called by the table and not checked on the DNA. TRBV21-1 is a listed pseudogene. The CDR3 covers 15 residues.

CDR3 DNA sequence: TGTGCCAGCAGCTTAGCCAAGGACACCGGGGAGCTGTTTTTT. Its protein is CASSLAKDTGELFF. This chain connects TRBV7-2 to TRBJ2-2; D ambiguous. V lost 0 bases and J 3 bases, leaving 5 bases between the germline ends. The germline V gene has CDR1 SGHTA and CDR2 FQGNSA. CDR3 size: 14 residues. Full variable domain (missing parts from reference TRBV7-2 and TRBJ2-2): GAGVSQSPSNKVTEKGKDVELRCDPISGHTALYWYRQSLGQGLEFLIYFQGNSAPDKSGLPSDRFSAERTGGSVSTLTIQRTQQEDSAVYLCASSLAKDTGELFFGEGSRLTVL.

This clone was detected only once. The genes are TRBV5-6 and TRBJ1-5, with TRBD1 identical over 8 bases. The CDR3 covers 15 residues. CDR1 and CDR2 (germline): SGHDT, YYEEEE. After removal of 4 bases from V and 4 bases from J, the junction contained 7 bases not matched to a gene. Here the CDR3 DNA reads TGTGCCAGCAGCGGGGGGACAGGAGCAAATCAGCCCCAGCATTTT. Amino acid sequence: CASSGGTGANQPQHF.

The chain carries TRBV2 and TRBJ1-1; D remains ambiguous. Trimming took 5 bases from V and 1 from J, leaving 11 bases between them. CDR3 length equals 14 residues. The germline V gene encodes CDR1 SNHLY and CDR2 FYNNEI. The chain's CDR3 is CASSSGVPNTEAFF. The DNA of the CDR3 is TGTGCCAGCAGTAGCGGAGTACCGAACACTGAAGCTTTCTTT.

This clone was counted once. V is TRBV6-6 and J is TRBJ1-5, with D perhaps TRBD1 (5 bases). CDR1 and CDR2 (germline): MNHNY, SVGAGI (reference sequence). The germline V and J ends were trimmed by 5 bases and 6 bases, with 20 bases remaining between them. This CDR3 has 16 residues. CDR3 bases: TGTGCCAGCAGTCACGAACGCCAGGGATCGTTTCAGCCCCAGCATTTT. Translated: CASSHERQGSFQPQHF.

The CDR3 region has the DNA TGTGCCAGCAGCGAAACCCCGGTTCGGGGCTACGAGCAGTACTTC. It encodes CASSETPVRGYEQYF. This chain joins TRBV5-5 and TRBJ2-7, with a weak D call TRBD2 (5 bases). This CDR3 is 15 amino acids long. Germline-derived CDR1 and CDR2 are SGHKS and YYEKEE (reference sequence). The V end was cut by 4 bases, the J end by 3 bases, with 17 bases between.

This CDR3 reads CASSVTGEGQPQHF. The CDR3 region has the DNA TGTGCCAGCAGCGTCACAGGGGAGGGTCAGCCCCAGCATTTT. The V gene is TRBV9, the J gene TRBJ1-5; 7 bases are a match to TRBD1. Unmatched junction bases numbered 5, after V lost 2 bases and J lost 6 bases. CDR3 size: 14 residues. Germline CDR1 is SGDLS and CDR2 is YYNGEE.